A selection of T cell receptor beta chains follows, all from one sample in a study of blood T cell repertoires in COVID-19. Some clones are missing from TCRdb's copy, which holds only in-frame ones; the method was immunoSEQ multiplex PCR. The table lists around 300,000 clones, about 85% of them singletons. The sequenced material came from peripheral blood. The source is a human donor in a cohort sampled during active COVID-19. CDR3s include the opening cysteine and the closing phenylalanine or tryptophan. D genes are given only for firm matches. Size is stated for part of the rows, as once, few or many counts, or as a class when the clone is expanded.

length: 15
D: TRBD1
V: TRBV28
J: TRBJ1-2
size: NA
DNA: TGTGCCAGCAGTCACGGTGGGACAGGAAGGTTTGGCTACACCTTC
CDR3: CASSHGGTGRFGYTF

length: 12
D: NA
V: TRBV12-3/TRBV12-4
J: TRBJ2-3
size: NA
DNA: TGTGCCAGCAGTTGGAAGGGGGAGTCGCAGTATTTT
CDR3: CASSWKGESQYF

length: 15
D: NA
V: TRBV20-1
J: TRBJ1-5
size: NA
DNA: TGCAGTGCTGGTGGGGGGGTCGGGATTAATCAGCCCCAGCATTTT
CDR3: CSAGGGVGINQPQHF

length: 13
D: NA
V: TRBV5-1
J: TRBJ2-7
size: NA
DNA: TGCGCCAGCAGCTTTGGGACATCCTACGAGCAGTACTTC
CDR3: CASSFGTSYEQYF

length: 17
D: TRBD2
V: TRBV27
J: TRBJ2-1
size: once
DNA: TGTGCCAGCAGGCAAGCGGGAGCCCAGAGCTCCTACAATGAGCAGTTCTTC
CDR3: CASRQAGAQSSYNEQFF

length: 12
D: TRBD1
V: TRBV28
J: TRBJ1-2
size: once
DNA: TGTGCCAGCAGTTTTGACAACAGGGGTAACACCTTC
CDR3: CASSFDNRGNTF

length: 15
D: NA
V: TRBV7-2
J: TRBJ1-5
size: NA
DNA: TGTGCCAGCAGCTTGGTCTCAGGGGTCAATCAGCCCCAGCATTTT
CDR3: CASSLVSGVNQPQHF

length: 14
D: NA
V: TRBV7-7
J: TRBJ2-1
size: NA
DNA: TGTGCCAGCAGCTCCGGAGGGCCCTACAATGAGCAGTTCTTC
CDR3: CASSSGGPYNEQFF

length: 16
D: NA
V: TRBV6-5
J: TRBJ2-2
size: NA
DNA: TGTGCCAGCAGTTACTCGGGAGGCCTCGGGGCCGGGGAGCTGTTTTTT
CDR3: CASSYSGGLGAGELFF

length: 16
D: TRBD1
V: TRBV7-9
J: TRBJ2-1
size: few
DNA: TGTGCCAGCAGCTTAGAGGGCAGGGGGCTGAACAATGAGCAGTTCTTC
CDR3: CASSLEGRGLNNEQFF

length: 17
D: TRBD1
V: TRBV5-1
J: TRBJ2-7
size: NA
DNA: TGCGCCAGCAGCATAGAGCGGTCAAGGCAGGGGGCCTACGAGCAGTACTTC
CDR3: CASSIERSRQGAYEQYF

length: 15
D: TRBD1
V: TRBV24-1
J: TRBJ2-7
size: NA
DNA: TGTGCCACCAGTGATTGGGGGACAGGAACCCACGAGCAGTACTTC
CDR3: CATSDWGTGTHEQYF

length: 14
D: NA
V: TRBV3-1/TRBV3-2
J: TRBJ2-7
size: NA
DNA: TGTGCCAGCAGCCAAGCCCGGAGCTCCTACGAGCAGTACTTC
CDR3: CASSQARSSYEQYF

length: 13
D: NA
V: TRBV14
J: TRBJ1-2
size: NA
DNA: TGTGCCAGCAGCCAAGGATACAGGGAAAGCTACACCTTC
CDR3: CASSQGYRESYTF

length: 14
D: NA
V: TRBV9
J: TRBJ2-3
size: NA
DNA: TGTGCCAGCAGCTCGGGACATTACACAGATACGCAGTATTTT
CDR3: CASSSGHYTDTQYF

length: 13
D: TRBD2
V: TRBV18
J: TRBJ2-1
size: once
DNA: TGTGCCACCCAGACTAGCGGGAGTAATGAGCAGTTCTTC
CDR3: CATQTSGSNEQFF

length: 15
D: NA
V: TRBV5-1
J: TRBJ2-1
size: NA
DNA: TGCGCCAGCAGCTTGGACGGAGGGATGGGAAATGAGCAGTTCTTC
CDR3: CASSLDGGMGNEQFF

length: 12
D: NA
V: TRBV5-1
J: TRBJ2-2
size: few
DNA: TGCGCCAGCAGCTTGCTTACCGGGGAGCTGTTTTTT
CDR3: CASSLLTGELFF

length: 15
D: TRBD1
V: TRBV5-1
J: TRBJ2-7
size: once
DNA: TGCGCCAGCAGCTTGAGGGGGACAGGGTCCCACGAGCAGTACTTC
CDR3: CASSLRGTGSHEQYF

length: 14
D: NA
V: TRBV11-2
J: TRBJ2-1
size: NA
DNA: TGTGCCAGCAGCTTAGACAGACTAGGCAATGAGCAGTTCTTC
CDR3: CASSLDRLGNEQFF

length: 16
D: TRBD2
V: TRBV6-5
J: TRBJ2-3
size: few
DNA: TGTGCCAGCAGTTACTCGGCTAGCGGGAGTCCCGATACGCAGTATTTT
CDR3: CASSYSASGSPDTQYF

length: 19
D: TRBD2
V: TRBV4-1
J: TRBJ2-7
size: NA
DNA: TGCGCCAGCAGCCAAGGTACCCCTGACGGACTAGCGGGAGGGTACGAGCAGTACTTC
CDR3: CASSQGTPDGLAGGYEQYF

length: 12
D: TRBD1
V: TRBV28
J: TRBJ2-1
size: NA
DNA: TGTGCCACCACGGACAGGGCCTATGAGCAGTTCTTC
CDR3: CATTDRAYEQFF

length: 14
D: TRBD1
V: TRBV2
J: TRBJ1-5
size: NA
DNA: TGTGCCAGCAGCGGGGACAGGGGGGTTCAGCCCCAGCATTTT
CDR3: CASSGDRGVQPQHF

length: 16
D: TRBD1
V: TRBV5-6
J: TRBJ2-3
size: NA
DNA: TGTGCCAGCAGCTTCGGGACAGAACTATCAGGAGATACGCAGTATTTT
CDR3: CASSFGTELSGDTQYF

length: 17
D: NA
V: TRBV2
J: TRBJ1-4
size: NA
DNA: TGTGCCAGCAGTGAAGGGGCACTAAGGGGGACTAATGAAAAACTGTTTTTT
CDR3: CASSEGALRGTNEKLFF

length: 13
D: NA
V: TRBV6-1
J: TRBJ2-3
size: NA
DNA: TGTGCCAGCAGTGAAGCCCCCCTAGATACGCAGTATTTT
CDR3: CASSEAPLDTQYF

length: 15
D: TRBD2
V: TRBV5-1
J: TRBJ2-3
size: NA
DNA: TGCGCCAGCAGCTTGTCGGGAGGCTCCACAGATACGCAGTATTTT
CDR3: CASSLSGGSTDTQYF

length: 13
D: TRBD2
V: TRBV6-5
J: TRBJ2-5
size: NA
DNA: TGTGCCAGTGCCAGCGGGAGTCACGAGACCCAGTACTTC
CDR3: CASASGSHETQYF

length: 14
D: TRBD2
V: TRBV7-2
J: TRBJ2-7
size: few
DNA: TGTGCCAGCAGCACGGGACTAGCGGTAACCGAGCAGTACTTC
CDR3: CASSTGLAVTEQYF

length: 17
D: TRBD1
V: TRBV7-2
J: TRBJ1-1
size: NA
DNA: TGTGCCAGCAGCTTAGTTGGGACAGGGGGCGGGGGCACTGAAGCTTTCTTT
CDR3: CASSLVGTGGGGTEAFF

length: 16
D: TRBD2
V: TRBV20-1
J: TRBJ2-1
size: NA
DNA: TGCAGTGCTAGTCTAGCGGGAGCTAGGTCCTACAATGAGCAGTTCTTC
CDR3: CSASLAGARSYNEQFF

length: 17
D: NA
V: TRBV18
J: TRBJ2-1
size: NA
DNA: TGTGCCAGCTCACCACCGAACAGACGGACTAAGTACAATGAGCAGTTCTTC
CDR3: CASSPPNRRTKYNEQFF

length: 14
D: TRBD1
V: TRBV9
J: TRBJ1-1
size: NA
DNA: TGTGCCAGCAGCGCGGGAGGGGGCGGTACTGAAGCTTTCTTT
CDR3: CASSAGGGGTEAFF

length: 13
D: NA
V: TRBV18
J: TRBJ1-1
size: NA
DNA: TGTGCCAGCTCACCAGAACAGGACACTGAAGCTTTCTTT
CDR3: CASSPEQDTEAFF

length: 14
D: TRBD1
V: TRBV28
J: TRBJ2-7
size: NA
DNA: TGTGCCAGCAGATTTGACAGGGTTGGCTACGAGCAGTACTTC
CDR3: CASRFDRVGYEQYF

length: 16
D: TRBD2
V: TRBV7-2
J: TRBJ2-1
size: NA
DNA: TGTGCCAGCAGCTTAGTAGGTACTAGCGTAAACAATGAGCAGTTCTTC
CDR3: CASSLVGTSVNNEQFF

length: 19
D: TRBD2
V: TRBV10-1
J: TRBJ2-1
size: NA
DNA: TGCGCCAGCAGTGAGGCTAGCGGGACCCCCAGGAGCTCCTACAATGAGCAGTTCTTC
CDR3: CASSEASGTPRSSYNEQFF

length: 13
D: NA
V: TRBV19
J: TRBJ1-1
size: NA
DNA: TGTGCCAGTAGACCCCCGGGGGGCACTGAAGCTTTCTTT
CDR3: CASRPPGGTEAFF

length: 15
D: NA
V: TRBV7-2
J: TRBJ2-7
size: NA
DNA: TGTGCCAGCAGCTTATACCTAAGCCGTACCGACGAGCAGTACTTC
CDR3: CASSLYLSRTDEQYF

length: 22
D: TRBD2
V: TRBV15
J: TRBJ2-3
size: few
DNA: TGTGCCACCAGCAGAGCCGCCCACCCTCTCCGTACTCTAGCGGGAGATGAAAATACGCAGTATTTT
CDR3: CATSRAAHPLRTLAGDENTQYF